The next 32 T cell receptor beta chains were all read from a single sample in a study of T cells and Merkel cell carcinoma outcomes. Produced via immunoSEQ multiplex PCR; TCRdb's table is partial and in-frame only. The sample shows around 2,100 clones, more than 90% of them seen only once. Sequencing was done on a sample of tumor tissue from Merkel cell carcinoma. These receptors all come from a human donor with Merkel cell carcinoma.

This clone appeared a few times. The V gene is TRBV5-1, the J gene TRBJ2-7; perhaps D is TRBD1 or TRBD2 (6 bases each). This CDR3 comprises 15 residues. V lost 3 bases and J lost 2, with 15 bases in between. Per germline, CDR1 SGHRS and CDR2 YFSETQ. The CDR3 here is CASSSGSGEAYEQYF. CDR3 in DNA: TGCGCCAGCAGCTCCGGGTCAGGGGAGGCCTACGAGCAGTACTTC. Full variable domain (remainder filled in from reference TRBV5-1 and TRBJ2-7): KAGVTQTPRYLIKTRGQQVTLSCSPISGHRSVSWYQQTPGQGLQFLFEYFSETQRNKGNFPGRFSGRQFSNSRSEMNVSTLELGDSALYLCASSSGSGEAYEQYFGPGTRLTVT.

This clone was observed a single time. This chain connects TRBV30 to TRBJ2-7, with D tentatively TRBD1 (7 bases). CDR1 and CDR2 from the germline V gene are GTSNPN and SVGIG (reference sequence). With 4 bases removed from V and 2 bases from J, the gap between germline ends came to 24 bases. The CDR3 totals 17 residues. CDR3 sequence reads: CAWTEGGQRLEPYEQYF. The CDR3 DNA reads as TGTGCCTGGACTGAGGGGGGACAGCGACTTGAGCCCTACGAGCAGTACTTC.

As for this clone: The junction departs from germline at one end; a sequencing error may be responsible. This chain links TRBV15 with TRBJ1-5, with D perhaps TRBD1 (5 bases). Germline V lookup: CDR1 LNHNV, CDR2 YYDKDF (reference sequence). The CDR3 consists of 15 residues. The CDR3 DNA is TGTGCTACCAGGGCGAGTGACTATAGCAATCAGCCCCAGCATTTT. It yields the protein CATRASDYSNQPQHF.

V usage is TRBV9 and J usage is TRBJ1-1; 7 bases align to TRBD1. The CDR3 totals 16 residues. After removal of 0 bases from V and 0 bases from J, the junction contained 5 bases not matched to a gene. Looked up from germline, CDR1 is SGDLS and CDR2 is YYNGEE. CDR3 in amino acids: CASSVAGQLLNTEAFF. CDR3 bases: TGTGCCAGCAGCGTAGCGGGACAGCTCCTGAACACTGAAGCTTTCTTT.

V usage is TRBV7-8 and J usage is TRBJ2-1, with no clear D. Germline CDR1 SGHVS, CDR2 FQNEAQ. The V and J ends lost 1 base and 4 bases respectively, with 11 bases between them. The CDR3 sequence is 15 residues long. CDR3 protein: CASSLGRGLYNEQFF. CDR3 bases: TGTGCCAGCAGCTTAGGACGAGGTTTGTACAATGAGCAGTTCTTC.

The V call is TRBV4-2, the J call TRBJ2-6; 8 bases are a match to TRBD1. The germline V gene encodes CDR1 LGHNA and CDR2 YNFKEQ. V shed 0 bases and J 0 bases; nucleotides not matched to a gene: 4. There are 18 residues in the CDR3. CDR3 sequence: CASSQEVDRGSGANVLTF. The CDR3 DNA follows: TGTGCCAGCAGCCAAGAGGTTGACAGGGGCTCTGGGGCCAACGTCCTGACTTTC.

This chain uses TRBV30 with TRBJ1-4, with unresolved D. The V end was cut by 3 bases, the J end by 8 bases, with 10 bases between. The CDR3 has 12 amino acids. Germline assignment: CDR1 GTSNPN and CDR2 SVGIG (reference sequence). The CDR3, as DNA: TGTGCCTGGAGGATAGGGTACGAAAAACTGTTTTTT. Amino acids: CAWRIGYEKLFF.

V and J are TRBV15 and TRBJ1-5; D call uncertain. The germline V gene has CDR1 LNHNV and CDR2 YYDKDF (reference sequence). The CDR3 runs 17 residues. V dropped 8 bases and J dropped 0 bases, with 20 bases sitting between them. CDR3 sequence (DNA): TGTGCCACCTCCCGAGGGAAGAGTGCCCCTAGCAATCAGCCCCAGCATTTT. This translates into CATSRGKSAPSNQPQHF.

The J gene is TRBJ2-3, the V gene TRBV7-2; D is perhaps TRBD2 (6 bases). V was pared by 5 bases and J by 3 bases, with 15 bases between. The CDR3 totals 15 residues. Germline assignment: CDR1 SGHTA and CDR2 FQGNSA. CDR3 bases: TGTGCCAGCAGCGGGGGGATCATCGGGACAGATACGCAGTATTTT. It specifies CASSGGIIGTDTQYF.

The CDR3 sequence: CASSVADSNTEAFF. Here the CDR3 DNA reads TGTGCCAGCAGCGTAGCCGACTCGAACACTGAAGCTTTCTTT. The gene calls are TRBV9 and TRBJ1-1; D gene unclear. Germline V CDR1 and CDR2: SGDLS, YYNGEE. The ends were cut back, 0 bases at V and 1 base at J, with 7 bases in the middle. This CDR3 spans 14 amino acids.

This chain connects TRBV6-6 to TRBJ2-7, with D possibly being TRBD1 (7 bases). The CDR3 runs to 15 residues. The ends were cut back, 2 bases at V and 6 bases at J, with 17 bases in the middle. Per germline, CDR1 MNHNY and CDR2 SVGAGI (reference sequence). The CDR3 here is CASSYVTGQGGEQYF. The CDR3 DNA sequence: TGTGCCAGCAGTTACGTTACGGGGCAGGGGGGCGAGCAGTACTTC.

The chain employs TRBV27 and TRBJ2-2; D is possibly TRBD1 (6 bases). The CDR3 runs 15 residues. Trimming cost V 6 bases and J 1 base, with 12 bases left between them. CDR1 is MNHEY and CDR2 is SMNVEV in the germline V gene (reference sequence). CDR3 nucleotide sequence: TGTGCCAGCAGACCAACAGGGATGAACACCGGGGAGCTGTTTTTT. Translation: CASRPTGMNTGELFF.

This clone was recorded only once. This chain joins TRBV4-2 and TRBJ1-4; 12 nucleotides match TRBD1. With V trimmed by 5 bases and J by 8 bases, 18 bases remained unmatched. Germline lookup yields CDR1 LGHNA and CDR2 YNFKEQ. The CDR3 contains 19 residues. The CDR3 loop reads CASSIGLGTGGSVMEKLFF. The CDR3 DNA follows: TGTGCCAGCAGCATAGGATTAGGGACAGGGGGCAGCGTAATGGAAAAACTGTTTTTT.

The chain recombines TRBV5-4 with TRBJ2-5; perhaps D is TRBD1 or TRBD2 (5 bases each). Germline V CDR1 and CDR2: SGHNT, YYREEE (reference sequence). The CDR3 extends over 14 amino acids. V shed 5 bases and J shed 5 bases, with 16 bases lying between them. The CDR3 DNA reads TGTGCCAGCAGACTACGGGGACCCGTGGAGACCCAGTACTTC. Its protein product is CASRLRGPVETQYF.

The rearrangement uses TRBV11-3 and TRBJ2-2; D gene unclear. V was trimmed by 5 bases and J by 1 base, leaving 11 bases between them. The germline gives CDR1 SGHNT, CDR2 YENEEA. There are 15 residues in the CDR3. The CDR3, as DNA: TGTGCCAGCAGCCCATGGGCCCAGAACACCGGGGAGCTGTTTTTT. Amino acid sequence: CASSPWAQNTGELFF. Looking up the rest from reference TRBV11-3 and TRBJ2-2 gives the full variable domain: EAGVVQSPRYKIIEKKQPVAFWCNPISGHNTLYWYLQNLGQGPELLIRYENEEAVDDSQLPKDRFSAERLKGVDSTLKIQPAELGDSAVYLCASSPWAQNTGELFFGEGSRLTVL.

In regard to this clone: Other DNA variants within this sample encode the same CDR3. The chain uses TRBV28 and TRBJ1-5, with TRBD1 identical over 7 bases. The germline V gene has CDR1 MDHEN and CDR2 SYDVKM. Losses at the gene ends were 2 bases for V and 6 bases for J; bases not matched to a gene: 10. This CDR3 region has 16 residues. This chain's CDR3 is CASSLVSGTVFQPQHF. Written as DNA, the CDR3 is TGTGCCAGCAGTTTAGTCTCAGGGACAGTCTTTCAGCCCCAGCATTTT.

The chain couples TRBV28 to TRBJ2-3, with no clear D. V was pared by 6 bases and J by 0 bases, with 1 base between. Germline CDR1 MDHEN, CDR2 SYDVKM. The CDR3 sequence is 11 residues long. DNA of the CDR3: TGTGCCAGCAGGAGCACAGATACGCAGTATTTT. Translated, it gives CASRSTDTQYF.

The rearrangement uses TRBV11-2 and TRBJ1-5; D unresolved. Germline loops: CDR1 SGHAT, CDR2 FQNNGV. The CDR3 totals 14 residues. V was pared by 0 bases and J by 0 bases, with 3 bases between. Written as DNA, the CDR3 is TGTGCCAGCAGCTTAGATTTTAGCAATCAGCCCCAGCATTTT. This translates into CASSLDFSNQPQHF.

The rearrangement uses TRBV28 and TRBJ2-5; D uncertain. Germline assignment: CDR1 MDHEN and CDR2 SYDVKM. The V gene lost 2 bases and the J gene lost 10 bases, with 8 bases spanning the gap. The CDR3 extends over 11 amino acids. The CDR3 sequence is CASSLGGNQYF. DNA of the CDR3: TGTGCCAGCAGTTTAGGTGGGAACCAGTACTTC. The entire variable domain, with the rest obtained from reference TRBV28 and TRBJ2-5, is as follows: DVKVTQSSRYLVKRTGEKVFLECVQDMDHENMFWYRQDPGLGLRLIYFSYDVKMKEKGDIPEGYSVSREKKERFSLILESASTNQTSMYLCASSLGGNQYFGPGTRLLVL.

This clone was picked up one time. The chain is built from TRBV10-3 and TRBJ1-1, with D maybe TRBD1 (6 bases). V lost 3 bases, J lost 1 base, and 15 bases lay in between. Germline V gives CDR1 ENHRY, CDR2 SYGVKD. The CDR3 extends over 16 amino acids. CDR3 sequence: CAISEDRRPWNTEAFF. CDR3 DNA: TGTGCCATCAGTGAAGACAGGAGACCTTGGAACACTGAAGCTTTCTTT.

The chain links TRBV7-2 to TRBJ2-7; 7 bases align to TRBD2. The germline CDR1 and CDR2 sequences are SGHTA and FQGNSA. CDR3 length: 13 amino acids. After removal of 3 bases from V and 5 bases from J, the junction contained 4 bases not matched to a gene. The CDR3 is CASSLGLSDEQYF. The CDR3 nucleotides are TGTGCCAGCAGCTTGGGACTATCGGACGAGCAGTACTTC.

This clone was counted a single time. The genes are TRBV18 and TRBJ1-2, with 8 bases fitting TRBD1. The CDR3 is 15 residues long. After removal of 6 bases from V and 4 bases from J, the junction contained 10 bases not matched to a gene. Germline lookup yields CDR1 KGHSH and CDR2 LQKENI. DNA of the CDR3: TGTGCCAGCTCTCCAAGGACAGGGTCCCCCTATGGCTACACCTTC. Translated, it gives CASSPRTGSPYGYTF.

CDR3 coding DNA: TGTGCCAGCAGATTAGCGGGATCCACAGATACGCAGTATTTT. It specifies CASRLAGSTDTQYF. V and J are TRBV6-1 and TRBJ2-3, with 8 bases fitting TRBD2. V lost 6 bases to trimming and J lost 2 bases; unmatched junction nucleotides: 4. Germline CDR1 MNHNS, CDR2 SASEGT. The CDR3 extends over 14 amino acids.

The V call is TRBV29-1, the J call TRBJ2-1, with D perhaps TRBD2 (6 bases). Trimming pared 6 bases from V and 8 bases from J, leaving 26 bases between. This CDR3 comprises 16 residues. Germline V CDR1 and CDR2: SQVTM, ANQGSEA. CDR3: CSVEGTLSPWTDEQFF. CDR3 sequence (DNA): TGCAGCGTGGAGGGGACTCTTTCACCCTGGACGGATGAGCAGTTCTTC.

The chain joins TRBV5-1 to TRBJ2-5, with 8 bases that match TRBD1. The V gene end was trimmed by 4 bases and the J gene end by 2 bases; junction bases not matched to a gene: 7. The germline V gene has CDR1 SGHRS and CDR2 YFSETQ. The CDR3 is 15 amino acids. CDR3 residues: CASSPDRVGQETQYF. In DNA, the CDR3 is TGCGCCAGCAGCCCGGACAGGGTAGGACAAGAGACCCAGTACTTC.

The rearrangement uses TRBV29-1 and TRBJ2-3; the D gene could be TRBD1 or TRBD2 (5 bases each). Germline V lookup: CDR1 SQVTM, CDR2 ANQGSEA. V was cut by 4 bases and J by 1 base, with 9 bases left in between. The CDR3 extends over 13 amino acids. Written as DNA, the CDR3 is TGCAGCGTTGGACGGGACGGCACAGATACGCAGTATTTT. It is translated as CSVGRDGTDTQYF.

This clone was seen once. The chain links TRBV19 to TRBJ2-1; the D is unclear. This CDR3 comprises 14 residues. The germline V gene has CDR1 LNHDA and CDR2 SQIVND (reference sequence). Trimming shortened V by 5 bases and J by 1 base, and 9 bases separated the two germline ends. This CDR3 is CASSALGSYNEQFF. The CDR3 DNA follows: TGTGCCAGTAGTGCCCTAGGGTCCTACAATGAGCAGTTCTTC. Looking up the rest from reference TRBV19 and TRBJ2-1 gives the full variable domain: DGGITQSPKYLFRKEGQNVTLSCEQNLNHDAMYWYRQDPGQGLRLIYYSQIVNDFQKGDIAEGYSVSREKKESFPLTVTSAQKNPTAFYLCASSALGSYNEQFFGPGTRLTVL.

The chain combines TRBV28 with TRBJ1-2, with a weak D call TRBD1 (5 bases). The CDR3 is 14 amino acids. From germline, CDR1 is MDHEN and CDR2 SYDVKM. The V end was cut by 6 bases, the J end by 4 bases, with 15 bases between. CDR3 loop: CASRTTTGVYGYTF. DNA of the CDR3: TGTGCCAGCAGGACAACCACGGGGGTCTATGGCTACACCTTC.

The CDR3 DNA reads as TGTGCCAGCAAGCAAGACTTCTCCACTGAAGCTTTCTTT. Translating it yields CASKQDFSTEAFF. J is TRBJ1-1 and V is TRBV2; D uncertain. The V end lost 7 bases, the J end lost 4 bases, and 13 bases lay between the germline ends. CDR1 and CDR2 from the germline V gene are SNHLY and FYNNEI. CDR3 length: 13 amino acids.

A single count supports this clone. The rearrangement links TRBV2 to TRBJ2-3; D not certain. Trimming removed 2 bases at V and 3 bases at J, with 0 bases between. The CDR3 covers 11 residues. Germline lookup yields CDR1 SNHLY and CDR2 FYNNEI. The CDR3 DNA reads TGTGCCAGCAGTGAAACAGATACGCAGTATTTT. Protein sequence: CASSETDTQYF.

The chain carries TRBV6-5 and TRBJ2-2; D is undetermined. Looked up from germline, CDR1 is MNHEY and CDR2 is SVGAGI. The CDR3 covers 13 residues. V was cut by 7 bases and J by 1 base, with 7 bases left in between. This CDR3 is CASIKGNTGELFF. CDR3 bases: TGTGCCAGCATTAAGGGGAACACCGGGGAGCTGTTTTTT.

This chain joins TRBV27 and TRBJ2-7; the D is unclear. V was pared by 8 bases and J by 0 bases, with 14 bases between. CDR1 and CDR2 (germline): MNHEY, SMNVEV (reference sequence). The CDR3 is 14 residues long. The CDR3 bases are TGTGCCAGCGGGCAGGCTTATTCCTCCTACGAGCAGTACTTC. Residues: CASGQAYSSYEQYF.